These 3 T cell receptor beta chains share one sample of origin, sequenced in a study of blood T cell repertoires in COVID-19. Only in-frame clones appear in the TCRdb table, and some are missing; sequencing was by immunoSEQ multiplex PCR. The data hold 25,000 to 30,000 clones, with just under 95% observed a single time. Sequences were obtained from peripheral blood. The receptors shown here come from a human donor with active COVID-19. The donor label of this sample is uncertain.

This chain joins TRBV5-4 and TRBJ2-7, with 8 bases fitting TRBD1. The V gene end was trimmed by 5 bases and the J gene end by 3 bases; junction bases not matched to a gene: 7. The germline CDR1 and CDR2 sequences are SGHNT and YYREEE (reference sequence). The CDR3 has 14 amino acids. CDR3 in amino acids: CASRSRDRFYEQYF. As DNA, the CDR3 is TGTGCCAGCAGGAGCCGGGACAGGTTCTACGAGCAGTACTTC.

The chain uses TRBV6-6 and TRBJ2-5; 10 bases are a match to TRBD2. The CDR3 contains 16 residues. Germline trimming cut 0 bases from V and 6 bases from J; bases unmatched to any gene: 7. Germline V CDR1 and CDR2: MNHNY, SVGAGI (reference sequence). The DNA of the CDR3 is TGTGCCAGCAGTTACTCGATCACTAGCGGGGAGAAGACCCAGTACTTC. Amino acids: CASSYSITSGEKTQYF.

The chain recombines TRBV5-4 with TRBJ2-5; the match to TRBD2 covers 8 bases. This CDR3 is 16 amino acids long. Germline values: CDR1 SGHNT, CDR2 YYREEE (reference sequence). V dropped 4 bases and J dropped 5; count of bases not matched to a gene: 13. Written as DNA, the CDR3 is TGTGCCAGCAGCCCCGGGGGGGACACCGGGATGGAGACCCAGTACTTC. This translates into CASSPGGDTGMETQYF.